This TCR beta chain was captured by sequencing in a study of control samples from healthy donors and cancer patients. Clones were sequenced by immunoSEQ multiplex PCR, and TCRdb holds only the in-frame ones, with some missing. The sample holds some 82,000 clones, around 87% seen once. The germline gives CDR1 SGHRS, CDR2 YFSETQ. V gave up 4 bases and J gave up 2 bases, with 16 bases separating them. The CDR3 spans 16 residues. Sequencing was performed on blood. This clonotype was sampled from a man in his forties or fifties in good health. The V and J genes are TRBV5-1 and TRBJ1-3, with a weak D call TRBD1 (6 bases). CDR3 in DNA: TGCGCCAGCAGCGTCGGGACATTACTTACTGGAAACACCATATATTTT. Its translation is CASSVGTLLTGNTIYF.